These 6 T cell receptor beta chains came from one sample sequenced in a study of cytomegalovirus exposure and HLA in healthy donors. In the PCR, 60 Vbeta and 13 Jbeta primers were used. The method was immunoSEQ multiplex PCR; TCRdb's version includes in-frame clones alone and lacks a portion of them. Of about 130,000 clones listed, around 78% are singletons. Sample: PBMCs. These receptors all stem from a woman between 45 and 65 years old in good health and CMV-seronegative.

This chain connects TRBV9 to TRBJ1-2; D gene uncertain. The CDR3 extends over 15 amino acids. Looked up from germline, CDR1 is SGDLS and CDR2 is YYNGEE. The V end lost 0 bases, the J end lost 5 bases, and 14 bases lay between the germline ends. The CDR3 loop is CASSVVPSGSYGYTF. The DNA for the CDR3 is TGTGCCAGCAGCGTAGTCCCCTCCGGGTCATATGGCTACACCTTC.

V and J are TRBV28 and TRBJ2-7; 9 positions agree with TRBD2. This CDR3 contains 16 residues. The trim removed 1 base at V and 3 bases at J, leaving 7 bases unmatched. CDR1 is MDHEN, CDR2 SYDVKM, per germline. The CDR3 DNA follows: TGTGCCAGCAGTTTATCGCCTAGCGGGATTCACTACGAGCAGTACTTC. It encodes CASSLSPSGIHYEQYF.

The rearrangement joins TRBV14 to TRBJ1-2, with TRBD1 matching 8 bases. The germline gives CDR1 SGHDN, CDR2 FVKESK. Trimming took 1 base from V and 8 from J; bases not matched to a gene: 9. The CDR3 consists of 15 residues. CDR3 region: CASSQAPQGAGGYTF. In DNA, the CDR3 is TGTGCCAGCAGCCAAGCGCCGCAGGGGGCCGGAGGCTACACCTTC.

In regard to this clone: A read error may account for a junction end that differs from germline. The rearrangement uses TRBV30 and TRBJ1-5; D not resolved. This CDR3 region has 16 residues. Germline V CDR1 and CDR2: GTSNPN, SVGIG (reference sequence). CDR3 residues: CAWSDPKSDSNQPQNF. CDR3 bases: TGTGCCTGGAGTGATCCGAAATCGGACTCAAATCAGCCCCAGAATTTT.

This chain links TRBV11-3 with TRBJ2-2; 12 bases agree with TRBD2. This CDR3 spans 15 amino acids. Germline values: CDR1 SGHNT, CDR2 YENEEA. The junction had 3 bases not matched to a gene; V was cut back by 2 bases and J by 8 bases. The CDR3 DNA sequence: TGTGCCAGCAGCTTACTAGCGGGAGGGACTGGGGAGCTGTTTTTT. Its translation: CASSLLAGGTGELFF.

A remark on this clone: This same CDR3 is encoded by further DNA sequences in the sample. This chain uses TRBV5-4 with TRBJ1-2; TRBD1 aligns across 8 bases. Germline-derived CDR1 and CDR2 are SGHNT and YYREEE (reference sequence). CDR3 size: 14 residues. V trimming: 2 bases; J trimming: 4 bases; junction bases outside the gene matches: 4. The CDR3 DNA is TGTGCCAGCAGCTTAGTAGGACAGGGCTATGGCTACACCTTC. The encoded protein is CASSLVGQGYGYTF.